This passage covers 2 T cell receptor beta chains from one sample sequenced in a study of PD-1 blockade in classical Hodgkin lymphoma. Brentuximab vedotin exposure varied, and every patient relapsed after autologous stem cell transplantation. The data were produced by immunoSEQ multiplex PCR, yet TCRdb's version contains in-frame clones alone and is incomplete. The sample shows some 60,000 clones, about nine tenths of them seen only once. The starting material was peripheral blood mononuclear cells (PBMCs), obtained at baseline. Receptors were obtained from a human donor with classical Hodgkin lymphoma.

This rearrangement joins TRBV13 to TRBJ2-1; TRBD2 matches 14 bases. Trimming cost V 0 bases and J 10 bases; bases outside gene matches: 8. The CDR3 extends over 17 amino acids. Germline lookup yields CDR1 PRHDT and CDR2 FYEKMQ (reference sequence). The CDR3: CASSLGGLAGASGEQFF. The CDR3, as DNA: TGTGCCAGCAGCTTAGGGGGACTAGCGGGAGCGTCCGGCGAGCAGTTCTTC.

The gene calls are TRBV7-9 and TRBJ2-3; D gene ambiguous. The germline gives CDR1 SEHNR, CDR2 FQNEAQ (reference sequence). The CDR3 length is 12 residues. Trimming removed 3 bases at V and 4 bases at J, with 5 bases between. The chain's CDR3 is CASSFDADTQYF. The CDR3 bases are TGTGCCAGCAGCTTTGATGCAGATACGCAGTATTTT.